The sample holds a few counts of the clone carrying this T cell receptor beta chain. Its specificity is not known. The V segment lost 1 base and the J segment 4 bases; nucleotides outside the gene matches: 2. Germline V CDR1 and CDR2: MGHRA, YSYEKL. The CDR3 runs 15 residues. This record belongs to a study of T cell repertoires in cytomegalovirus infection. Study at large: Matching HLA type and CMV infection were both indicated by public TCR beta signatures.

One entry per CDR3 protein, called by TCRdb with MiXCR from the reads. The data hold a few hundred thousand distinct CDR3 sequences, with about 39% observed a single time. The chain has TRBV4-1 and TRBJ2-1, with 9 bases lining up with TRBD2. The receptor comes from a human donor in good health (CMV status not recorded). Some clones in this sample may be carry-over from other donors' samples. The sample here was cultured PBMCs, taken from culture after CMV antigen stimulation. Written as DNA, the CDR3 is TGCGCCAGCAGCCAAGCCAGCGGGGGGTACAATGAGCAGTTCTTC. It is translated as CASSQASGGYNEQFF.